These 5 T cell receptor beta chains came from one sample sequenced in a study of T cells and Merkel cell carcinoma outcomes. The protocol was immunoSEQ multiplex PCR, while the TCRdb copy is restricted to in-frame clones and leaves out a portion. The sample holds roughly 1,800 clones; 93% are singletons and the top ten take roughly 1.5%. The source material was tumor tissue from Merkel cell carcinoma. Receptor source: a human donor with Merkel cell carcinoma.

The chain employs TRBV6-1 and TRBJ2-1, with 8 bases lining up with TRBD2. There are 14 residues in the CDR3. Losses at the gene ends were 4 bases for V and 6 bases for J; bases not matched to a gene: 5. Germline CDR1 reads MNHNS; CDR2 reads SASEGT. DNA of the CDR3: TGTGCCAGCAGTGCCGGGGGGGCCTCCAATGAGCAGTTCTTC. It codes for CASSAGGASNEQFF.

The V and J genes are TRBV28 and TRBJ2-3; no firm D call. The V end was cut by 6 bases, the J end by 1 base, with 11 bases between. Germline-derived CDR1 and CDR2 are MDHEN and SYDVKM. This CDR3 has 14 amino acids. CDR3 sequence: CASSPTFRTDTQYF. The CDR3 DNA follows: TGTGCCAGCAGCCCGACATTCCGCACAGATACGCAGTATTTT. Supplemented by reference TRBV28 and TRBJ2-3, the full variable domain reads DVKVTQSSRYLVKRTGEKVFLECVQDMDHENMFWYRQDPGLGLRLIYFSYDVKMKEKGDIPEGYSVSREKKERFSLILESASTNQTSMYLCASSPTFRTDTQYFGPGTRLTVL.

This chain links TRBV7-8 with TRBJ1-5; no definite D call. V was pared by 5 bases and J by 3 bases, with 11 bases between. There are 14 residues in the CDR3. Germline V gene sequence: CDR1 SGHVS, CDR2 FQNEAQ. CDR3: CASSGGVVNQPQHF. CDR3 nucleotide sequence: TGTGCCAGCAGCGGCGGGGTGGTCAATCAGCCCCAGCATTTT.

The CDR3 here is CASSDPSSGAGARQYF. The CDR3 bases are TGTGCCAGCAGTGACCCTTCCTCAGGGGCCGGCGCCCGGCAGTACTTC. V usage is TRBV11-2 and J usage is TRBJ2-7, with a weak D call TRBD1 (6 bases). The CDR3 has 16 residues. Trimming took 6 bases from V and 9 from J, leaving 27 bases between them. The germline CDR1 and CDR2 sequences are SGHAT and FQNNGV.

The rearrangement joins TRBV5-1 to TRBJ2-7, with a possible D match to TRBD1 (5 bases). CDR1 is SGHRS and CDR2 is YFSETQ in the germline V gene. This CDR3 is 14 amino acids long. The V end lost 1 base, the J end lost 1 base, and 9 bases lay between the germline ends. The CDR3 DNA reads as TGCGCCAGCAGCTTGTTCTACAGGTCCTACGAGCAGTACTTC. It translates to CASSLFYRSYEQYF.